At least ten counts were recorded for the clone carrying this T cell receptor (beta chain). What it binds is not known. V lost 6 bases to trimming and J lost 0 bases, with 17 bases between them. The length of the CDR3 is 16 residues. Germline values: CDR1 MNHNS, CDR2 SASEGT. Libraries of TCR beta came from iRepertoire HTBI primers plus Arm-PCR of CDR3 regions. TCRdb itself ran the multiplex PCR reads through MiXCR, one entry per CDR3 protein. The sample carries 540,000 or so distinct CDR3 sequences, approximately 12% recorded once. This specimen comes from a study of regulatory T cells in long-lasting Graves disease. General observations from the study: Persistent patients had more shared public clonotypes (around 2,700) than new patients (about 880). Preferential use of TRBV28, TRBJ1-2 and TRBJ2-5 was seen in persistent disease.

Time point given: newly diagnosed GD, antithyroid drugs for less than 3 months. PBMCs were the source of the RNA used for TCR sequencing. A peripheral blood sample, approximately 10 milliliters in volume, was drawn into EDTA tubes. This sample was shared with a second study, whose subject was T cells in Graves' hyperthyroidism and ophthalmopathy. That paper states: It was uncontrolled infection, other autoimmune disease, pregnancy or lactation that excluded patients.

The receptor comes from a young man with Graves disease. The chain joins TRBV6-1 to TRBJ1-2; no clear D gene. The material was peripheral blood mononuclear cells (PBMCs), obtained at new diagnosis, from a patient treated with antithyroid drugs. CDR3 residues: CASSPSFRVANYGYTF. For the CDR3, the DNA is TGTGCCAGCAGCCCTTCGTTTCGCGTTGCTAACTATGGCTACACCTTC.